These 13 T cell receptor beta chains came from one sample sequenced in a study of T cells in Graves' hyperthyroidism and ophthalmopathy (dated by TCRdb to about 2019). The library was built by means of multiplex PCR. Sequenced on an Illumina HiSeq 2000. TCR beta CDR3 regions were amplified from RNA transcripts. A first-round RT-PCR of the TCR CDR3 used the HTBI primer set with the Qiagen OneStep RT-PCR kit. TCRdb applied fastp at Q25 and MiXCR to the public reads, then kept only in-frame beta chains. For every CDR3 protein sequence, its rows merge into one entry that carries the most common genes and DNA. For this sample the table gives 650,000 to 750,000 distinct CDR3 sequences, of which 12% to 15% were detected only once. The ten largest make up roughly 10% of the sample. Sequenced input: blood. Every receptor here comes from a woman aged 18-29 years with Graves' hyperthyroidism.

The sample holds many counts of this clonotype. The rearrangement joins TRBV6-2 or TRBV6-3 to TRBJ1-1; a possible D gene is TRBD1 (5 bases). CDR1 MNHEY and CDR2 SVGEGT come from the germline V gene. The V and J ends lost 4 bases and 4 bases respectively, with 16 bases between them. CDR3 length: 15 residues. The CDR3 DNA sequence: TGTGCCAGCAGTTTGTCGGGACTCATGAGCACTGAAGCTTTCTTT. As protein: CASSLSGLMSTEAFF.

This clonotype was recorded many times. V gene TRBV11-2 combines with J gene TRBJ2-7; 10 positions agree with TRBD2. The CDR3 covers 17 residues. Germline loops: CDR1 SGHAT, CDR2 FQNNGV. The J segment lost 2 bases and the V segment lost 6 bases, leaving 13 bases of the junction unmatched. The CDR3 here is CASRGWTSGPLPYEQYF. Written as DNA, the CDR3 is TGTGCCAGCAGGGGGTGGACTAGCGGTCCCCTCCCCTACGAGCAGTACTTC.

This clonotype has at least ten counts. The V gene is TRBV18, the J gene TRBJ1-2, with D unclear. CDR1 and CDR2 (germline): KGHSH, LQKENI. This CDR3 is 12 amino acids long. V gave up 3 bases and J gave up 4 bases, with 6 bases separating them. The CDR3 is CASSPQAYGYTF. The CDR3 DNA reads TGTGCCAGCTCACCCCAGGCCTATGGCTACACCTTC.

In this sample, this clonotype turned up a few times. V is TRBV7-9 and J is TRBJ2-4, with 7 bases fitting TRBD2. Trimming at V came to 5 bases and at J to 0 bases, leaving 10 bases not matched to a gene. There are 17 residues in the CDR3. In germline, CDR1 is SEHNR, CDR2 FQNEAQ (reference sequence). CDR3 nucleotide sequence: TGTGCCAGCAGCCCCCTCCGGGCTAGCGGAGCCAAAAACATTCAGTACTTC. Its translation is CASSPLRASGAKNIQYF.

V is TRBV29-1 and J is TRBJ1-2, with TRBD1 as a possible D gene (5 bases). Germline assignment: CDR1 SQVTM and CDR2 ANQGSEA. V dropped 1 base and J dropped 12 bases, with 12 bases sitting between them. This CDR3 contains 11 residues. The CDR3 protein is CSVEGTLDDTF. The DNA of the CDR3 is TGCAGCGTTGAAGGGACATTGGACGACACCTTC.

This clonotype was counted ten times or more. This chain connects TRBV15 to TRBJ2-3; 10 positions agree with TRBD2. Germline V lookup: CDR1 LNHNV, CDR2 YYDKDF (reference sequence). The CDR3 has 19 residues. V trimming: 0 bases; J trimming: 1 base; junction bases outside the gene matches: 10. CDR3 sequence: CATSRDEREGLGGTDTQYF. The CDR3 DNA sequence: TGTGCCACCAGCAGAGATGAGCGGGAGGGCCTTGGGGGCACAGATACGCAGTATTTT. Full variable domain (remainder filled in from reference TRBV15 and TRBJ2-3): DAMVIQNPRYQVTQFGKPVTLSCSQTLNHNVMYWYQQKSSQAPKLLFHYYDKDFNNEADTPDNFQSRRPNTSFCFLDIRSPGLGDTAMYLCATSRDEREGLGGTDTQYFGPGTRLTVL.

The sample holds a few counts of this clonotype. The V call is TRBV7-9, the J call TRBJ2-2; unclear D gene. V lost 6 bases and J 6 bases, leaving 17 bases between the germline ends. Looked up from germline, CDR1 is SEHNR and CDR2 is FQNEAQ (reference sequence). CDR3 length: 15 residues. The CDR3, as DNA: TGTGCCAGCAGGTCCGTTGTGTTGGTCGCCGGGGAGCTGTTTTTT. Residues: CASRSVVLVAGELFF.

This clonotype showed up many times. The CDR3 sequence: CASSPILAGVANEQFF. In nucleotides, the CDR3 is TGTGCCAGCAGCCCAATTCTAGCGGGTGTAGCCAATGAGCAGTTCTTC. This chain uses TRBV27 with TRBJ2-1; 8 nucleotides agree with TRBD2. The CDR3 is made up of 16 amino acids. Germline V lookup: CDR1 MNHEY, CDR2 SMNVEV (reference sequence). Trimming removed 6 bases from V and 6 bases from J; junction bases left unmatched: 13.

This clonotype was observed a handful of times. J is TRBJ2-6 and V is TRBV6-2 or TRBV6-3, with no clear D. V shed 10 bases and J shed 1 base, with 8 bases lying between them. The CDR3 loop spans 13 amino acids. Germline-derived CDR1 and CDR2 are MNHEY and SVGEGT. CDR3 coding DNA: TGTGCCATTCGTCGTTCTGGGGCCAACGTCCTGACTTTC. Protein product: CAIRRSGANVLTF.

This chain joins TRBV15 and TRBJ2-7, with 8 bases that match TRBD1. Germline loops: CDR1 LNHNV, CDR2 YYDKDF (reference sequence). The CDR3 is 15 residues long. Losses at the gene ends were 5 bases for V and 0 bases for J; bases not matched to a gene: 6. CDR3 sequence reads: CATSPDRARSYEQYF. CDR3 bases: TGTGCCACCAGCCCGGACAGGGCACGCTCCTACGAGCAGTACTTC.

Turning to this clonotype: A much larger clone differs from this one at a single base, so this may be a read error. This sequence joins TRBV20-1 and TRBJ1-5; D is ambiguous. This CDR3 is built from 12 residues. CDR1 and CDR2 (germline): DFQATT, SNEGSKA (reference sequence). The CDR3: CSSRDPAGNQHF. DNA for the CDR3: TGCAGTTCTAGAGATCCGGCAGGAAACCAGCATTTT.

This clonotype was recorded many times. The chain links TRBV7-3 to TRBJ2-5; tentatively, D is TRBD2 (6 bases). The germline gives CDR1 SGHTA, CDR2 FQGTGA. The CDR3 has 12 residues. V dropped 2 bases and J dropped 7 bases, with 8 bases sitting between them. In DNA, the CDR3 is TGTGCCAGCAGCTTATTCGGGGGGACCCAGTACTTC. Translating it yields CASSLFGGTQYF.

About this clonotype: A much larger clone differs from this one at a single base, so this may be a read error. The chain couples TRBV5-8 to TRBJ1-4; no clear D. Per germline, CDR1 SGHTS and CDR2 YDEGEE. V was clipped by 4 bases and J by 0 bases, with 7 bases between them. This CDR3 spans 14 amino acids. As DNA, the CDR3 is TGTGCCAGCAGCCAGGAGGCAACTAATGAAAAACTGTTTTTT. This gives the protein CASSQEATNEKLFF.